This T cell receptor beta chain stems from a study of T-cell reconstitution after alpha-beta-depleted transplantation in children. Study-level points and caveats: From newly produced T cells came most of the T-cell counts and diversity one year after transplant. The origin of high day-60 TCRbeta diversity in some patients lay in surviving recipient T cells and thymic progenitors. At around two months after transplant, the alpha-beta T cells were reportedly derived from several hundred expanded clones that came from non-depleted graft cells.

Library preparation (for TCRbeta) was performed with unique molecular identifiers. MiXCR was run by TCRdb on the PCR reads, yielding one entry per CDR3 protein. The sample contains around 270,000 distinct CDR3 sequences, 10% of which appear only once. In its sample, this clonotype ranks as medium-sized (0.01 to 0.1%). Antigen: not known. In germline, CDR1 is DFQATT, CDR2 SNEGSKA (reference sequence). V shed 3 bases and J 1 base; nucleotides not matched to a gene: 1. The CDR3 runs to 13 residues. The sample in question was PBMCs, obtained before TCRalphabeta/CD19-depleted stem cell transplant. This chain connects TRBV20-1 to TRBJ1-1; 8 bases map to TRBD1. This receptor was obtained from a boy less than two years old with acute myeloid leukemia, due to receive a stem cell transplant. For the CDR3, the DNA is TGCAGTGCTAGCAGGGGGCCGAACACTGAAGCTTTCTTT. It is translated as CSASRGPNTEAFF.